This paragraph reports one T cell receptor (beta chain). Its antigen is currently unknown. The germline V gene encodes CDR1 SGHVS and CDR2 FNYEAQ. The CDR3 is 14 amino acids. Trimming cost V 5 bases and J 2 bases, with 12 bases left between them. TCRdb keeps only in-frame clones here, not all; method: immunoSEQ multiplex PCR. The sample records some 78,000 clones, around 87% being singletons. Samples of blood were obtained at baseline, on cycle 4 day 1, and on cycle 7 day 1. This record belongs to a study of OX40 agonist ivuxolimab in advanced cancers. Study at large: Every 2 weeks, patients got intravenous ivuxolimab at one of six dose levels (0.01-10 mg/kg). Past anti-PD-1, anti-PD-L1 or anti-CTLA-4 therapy was accepted, and 40% to 45% had received some. The study, taken as a whole, reports: The study did not work out the antigen specificity of the expanded peripheral T cells.

The rearrangement joins TRBV7-6 to TRBJ1-1; possible D gene TRBD1, 5 bases. This TCR came from an adult with an advanced solid tumor such as melanoma, head and neck, liver or kidney cancer. The input for sequencing was CD4+ or CD8+ T cells sorted from blood, taken in a trial of the OX40 agonist ivuxolimab. Written as DNA, the CDR3 is TGTGCCAGCAGCATGGACACTGGAAACACTGAAGCTTTCTTT. Amino acid sequence: CASSMDTGNTEAFF.